A single sample gave rise to the 10 T cell receptor beta chains below, sequenced in a study of T cell changes during pregnancy in multiple sclerosis. Using immunoSEQ multiplex PCR, the repertoire was profiled, and TCRdb retains in-frame clones only, with some absent. This repertoire shows approximately 80,000 clones, about 90% found once; its top ten account for 3% to 4.5%. The sample was PBMCs, taken in the first trimester of pregnancy. The receptors stem from a female donor in good health, serving as a control in a pregnancy study. Some clones in this sample may be carry-over from other donors' samples.

V gene TRBV28 combines with J gene TRBJ1-3, with TRBD1 matching 10 bases. The germline V gene encodes CDR1 MDHEN and CDR2 SYDVKM. Trimming cost V 11 bases and J 3 bases; bases outside gene matches: 1. The CDR3 sequence is 12 residues long. CDR3 sequence: CAGQGDGNTIYF. CDR3 bases: TGTGCCGGACAGGGGGATGGAAACACCATATATTTT.

The genes are TRBV9 and TRBJ1-6; D unresolved. Deletions cut 0 bases from V and 0 bases from J, with 10 bases between. The CDR3 totals 17 residues. The germline CDR1 and CDR2 sequences are SGDLS and YYNGEE. CDR3 region: CASSVEENSSYNSPLHF. Here the CDR3 DNA reads TGTGCCAGCAGCGTAGAAGAGAATAGCTCCTATAATTCACCCCTCCACTTT. Full variable domain (rest looked up from reference TRBV9 and TRBJ1-6): DSGVTQTPKHLITATGQRVTLRCSPRSGDLSVYWYQQSLDQGLQFLIQYYNGEERAKGNILERFSAQQFPDLHSELNLSSLELGDSALYFCASSVEENSSYNSPLHFGNGTRLTVT.

This clone was detected once. The chain is built from TRBV15 and TRBJ1-5, with D possibly being TRBD1 (5 bases). Germline CDR1 LNHNV, CDR2 YYDKDF (reference sequence). The ends were cut back, 5 bases at V and 5 bases at J, with 19 bases in the middle. The CDR3 has 16 residues. The CDR3: CATSRQQGPLHQPQHF. The CDR3 DNA reads as TGTGCCACCAGCCGTCAGCAGGGTCCCCTACATCAGCCCCAGCATTTT.

Worth noting for this clone: This probably arose from a read error, given a far larger clone one base away. The V gene is TRBV5-6, the J gene TRBJ2-5; 11 bases are a match to TRBD2. The J segment lost 3 bases and the V segment lost 0 bases, leaving 7 bases of the junction unmatched. CDR3 length: 17 residues. Germline values: CDR1 SGHDT, CDR2 YYEEEE. The CDR3 region has the DNA TGTGCCAGCAGCTTGGGGCTAGCGGGGGGAAGAGAAGAGACCCAGTACTTC. It encodes CASSLGLAGGREETQYF.

V and J are TRBV2 and TRBJ1-2, with D possibly matching TRBD1 (5 bases). This CDR3 has 11 residues. The V gene's germline CDR1 is SNHLY and CDR2 FYNNEI. The V end was cut by 7 bases, the J end by 6 bases, with 9 bases between. The CDR3 bases are TGTGCCAGCAATCGGGGGGATGGCTACACCTTC. Translation gives CASNRGDGYTF.

Turning to this clone: Other DNA sequences within the sample encode an identical CDR3. The chain links TRBV27 to TRBJ1-5, with TRBD1 matching 8 bases. The CDR3 extends over 14 amino acids. After removal of 3 bases from V and 6 bases from J, the junction contained 4 bases not matched to a gene. From germline, CDR1 is MNHEY and CDR2 SMNVEV (reference sequence). The CDR3 DNA follows: TGTGCCAGCAGTTTTGGGACAGGCGCTCAGCCCCAGCATTTT. It yields the protein CASSFGTGAQPQHF.

The chain recombines TRBV6-1 with TRBJ2-7; D possibly corresponds to TRBD1 (6 bases). The V end was cut by 3 bases, the J end by 3 bases, with 12 bases between. The germline gives CDR1 MNHNS, CDR2 SASEGT. The CDR3 is made up of 14 amino acids. The CDR3: CASSEQTGHYEQYF. The CDR3 DNA is TGTGCCAGCAGTGAGCAGACAGGACACTACGAGCAGTACTTC.

The chain employs TRBV6-4 and TRBJ2-3; TRBD2 aligns across 9 bases. Trimming at V came to 3 bases and at J to 2 bases, leaving 0 bases not matched to a gene. The germline V gene has CDR1 MRHNA and CDR2 SNTAGT. The CDR3 extends over 14 amino acids. Here the CDR3 DNA reads TGTGCCAGCAGTGAGGGACTAGCCACAGATACGCAGTATTTT. Translated: CASSEGLATDTQYF.

This clone has only one observation. The chain links TRBV9 to TRBJ2-7; D perhaps matches TRBD2 (5 bases). The CDR3 sequence is 17 residues long. Trimming removed 0 bases at V and 1 base at J, with 17 bases between. CDR1 and CDR2 from the germline V gene are SGDLS and YYNGEE. DNA for the CDR3: TGTGCCAGCAGCGTAGGGTTTCGGGGTAAGGGTTCCTACGAGCAGTACTTC. It encodes CASSVGFRGKGSYEQYF.

The chain carries TRBV18 and TRBJ1-4; TRBD1 matches 8 bases. This CDR3 spans 14 amino acids. Trimming at V came to 3 bases and at J to 4 bases, leaving 1 base not matched to a gene. CDR1 is KGHSH and CDR2 is LQKENI in the germline V gene. CDR3 loop: CASSPDRGNEKLFF. The CDR3 nucleotides read TGTGCCAGCTCACCCGACAGGGGTAATGAAAAACTGTTTTTT.